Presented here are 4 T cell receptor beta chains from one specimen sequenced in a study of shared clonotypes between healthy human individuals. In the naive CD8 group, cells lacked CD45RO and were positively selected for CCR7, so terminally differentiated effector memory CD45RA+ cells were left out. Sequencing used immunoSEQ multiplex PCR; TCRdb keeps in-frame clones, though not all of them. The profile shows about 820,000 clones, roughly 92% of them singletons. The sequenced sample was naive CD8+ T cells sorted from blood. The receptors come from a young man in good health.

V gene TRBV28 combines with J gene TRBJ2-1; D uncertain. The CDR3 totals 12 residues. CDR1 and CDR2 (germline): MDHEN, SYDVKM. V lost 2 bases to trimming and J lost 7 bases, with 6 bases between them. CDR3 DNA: TGTGCCAGCAGTTTAATGGGAAATGAGCAGTTCTTC. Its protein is CASSLMGNEQFF. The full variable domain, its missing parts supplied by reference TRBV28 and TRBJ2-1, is DVKVTQSSRYLVKRTGEKVFLECVQDMDHENMFWYRQDPGLGLRLIYFSYDVKMKEKGDIPEGYSVSREKKERFSLILESASTNQTSMYLCASSLMGNEQFFGPGTRLTVL.

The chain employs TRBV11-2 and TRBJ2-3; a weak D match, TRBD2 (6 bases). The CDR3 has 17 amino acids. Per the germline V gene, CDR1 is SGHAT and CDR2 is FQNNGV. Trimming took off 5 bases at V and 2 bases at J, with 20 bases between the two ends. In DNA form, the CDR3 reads TGTGCCAGCAGCACACCCTTTGGAGGGGATCCCACAGATACGCAGTATTTT. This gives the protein CASSTPFGGDPTDTQYF.

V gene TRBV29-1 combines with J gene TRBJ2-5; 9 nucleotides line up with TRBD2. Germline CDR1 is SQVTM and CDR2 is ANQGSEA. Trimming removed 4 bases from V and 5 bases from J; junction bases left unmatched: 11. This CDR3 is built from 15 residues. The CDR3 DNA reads TGCAGCGTTGTCCCCTTGTCTAGCGGGACGGAGACCCAGTACTTC. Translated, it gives CSVVPLSSGTETQYF.

DNA of the CDR3: TGCGCCAGCAGCCTATTGGGACAGGGGGCAGGAGATACGCAGTATTTT. Translation: CASSLLGQGAGDTQYF. The chain employs TRBV4-1 and TRBJ2-3; TRBD1 agrees at 12 bases. The CDR3 is 16 amino acids. Germline V gene data show CDR1 as MGHRA and CDR2 as YSYEKL. The ends lost 4 bases at V and 5 bases at J; junction bases unmatched: 7.